Given below is one T cell receptor beta chain in context. The antigen it recognizes is unknown. The input lacks base qualities; no much larger clone sits a single base away. This sample is part of a study of blood T cell repertoires in COVID-19 (dated by TCRdb to the early 2020s). The study in broad terms: Samples covering the acute and convalescent phases of COVID-19 were provided by collaborators in the United States, Italy and Spain. Where available, HLA class I and class II types were obtained from metadata supplied by the sample provider rather than from assay-based typing. Sample metadata almost always included a de-identified subject ID, COVID-19 status, age in years and sex. The repertoires were released in a freely available public database intended as a resource for research on the immune response to SARS-CoV-2. Deeply sampled blood TCRbeta repertoires from subjects exposed to, actively infected with, or recovered from COVID-19 were included in the dataset. Samples were obtained from the ongoing ImmuneRACE study (first 160 participants) and from 1,000 to 1,500 subjects provided by 6 global collaborators. The material from the prospective study consisted of cDNA or gDNA derived from T cells, B-cell-depleted T cells, or PBMCs.

The germline V gene supplies CDR1 SGHRS and CDR2 YFSETQ. The CDR3 covers 14 residues, taking in both the cysteine and the phenylalanine. Of all the DNA, just the CDR3 is kept, 42 bases in frame from base 1. Trimming costs V 1 base and J 7 bases, and their ends lie 12 bases apart. Broad study findings and their caveats: Clinical and demographic metadata were provided uncurated, with the amount varying by source and participant.

TCRbeta CDR3 regions were amplified from genomic DNA by means of the immunoSEQ Assay, a bias-controlled multiplex PCR. In the authors' own workflow: Nucleated cell counts per sample were estimated from amplification of reference gene primers within the assay. To quantify the absolute abundance of each unique TCRbeta CDR3 rearrangement, sequence reads were collapsed and filtered. For each sample, productive Simpson clonality was calculated by taking the square root of Simpson's diversity index across productive rearrangements. Held by TCRdb, this immuneACCESS table contains in-frame sequences only and omits some clones. Under half of the omission traces to an unresolved V gene where checked; the cause of the rest is unknown. The V and J calls and clone size are taken from that table; D and trimming were inferred from the DNA. The sample has about 140,000 clones on record, about 87% of them singletons. The leading ten clones occupy 2.5% of the sample.

One collaborating source in Seattle enrolled patients during active infection and followed them longitudinally through the course of disease. The collaborating institutions used their own protocols to collect whole blood in K2EDTA tubes. For TCRbeta analysis, collaborators shipped samples as frozen whole blood, isolated PBMCs, or DNA extracted from either of those sample types. The rearranged segments are TRBV5-1 and TRBJ2-1; the D gene is perhaps TRBD2, on 7 matching bases. The clonotype comes from a human donor with COVID-19, enrolled during active disease. The donor label of this sample is uncertain. The sample comprised peripheral blood. The CDR3 amino acid sequence is: CASSLSRGRNEQFF. Read as DNA, the sequence is TGCGCCAGCAGCTTGTCGCGGGGGCGTAATGAGCAGTTCTTC.